This record covers a single T cell receptor (beta chain). Its antigen remains unidentified. Generated by immunoSEQ multiplex PCR, the TCRdb table keeps only in-frame clones and is missing some. The repertoire has about 120,000 clones, roughly 89% of them found once; the top ten carry roughly 8.9%. These data are taken from a study of T cell responses to AZD1222 COVID-19 vaccine. Overall study findings and caveats: In the spike-specific TCR repertoire, nearly half reportedly target unmutated variant regions. The study found vaccine-associated CD4 TCRs spanning spike, dominant at 160-218 and 743-854. Scientists sampled the repertoires only once the peak T cell response had passed.

V was pared by 5 bases and J by 4 bases, with 7 bases of the junction left unmatched. Germline-derived CDR1 and CDR2 are WNHNN and SYGVQD (reference sequence). The CDR3 extends over 15 amino acids. This receptor was identified in an adult in good health. The chain joins TRBV10-1 to TRBJ1-1, with 10 bases that match TRBD1. Material: peripheral blood, obtained on day 0 of AZD1222 vaccination. The CDR3 is CASSSDRGSPTEAFF. CDR3 sequence (DNA): TGCGCCAGCAGTTCGGACAGGGGGTCGCCCACTGAAGCTTTCTTT.